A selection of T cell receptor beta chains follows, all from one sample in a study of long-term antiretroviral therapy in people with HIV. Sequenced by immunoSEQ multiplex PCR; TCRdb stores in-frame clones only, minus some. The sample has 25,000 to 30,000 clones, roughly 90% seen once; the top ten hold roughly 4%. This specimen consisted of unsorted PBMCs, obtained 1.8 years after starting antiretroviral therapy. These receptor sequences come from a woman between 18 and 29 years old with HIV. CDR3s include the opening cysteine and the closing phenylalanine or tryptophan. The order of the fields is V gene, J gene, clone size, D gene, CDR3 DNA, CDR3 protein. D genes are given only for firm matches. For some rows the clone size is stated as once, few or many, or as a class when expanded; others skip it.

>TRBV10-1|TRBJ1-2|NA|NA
TGCGCCAGCAGCGGGCCGGGGGGGGGCTATGGCTACACCTTC
CASSGPGGGYGYTF
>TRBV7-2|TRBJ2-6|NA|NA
TGTGCCAGCCCAACGGTCTCTGGGGCCAACGTCCTGACTTTC
CASPTVSGANVLTF
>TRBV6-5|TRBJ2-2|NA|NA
TGTGCCAGCAGCAAGACAGTTGCGAACACCGGGGAGCTGTTTTTT
CASSKTVANTGELFF
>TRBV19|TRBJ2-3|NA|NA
TGTGCCAGTATTGGTTCAGATACGCAGTATTTT
CASIGSDTQYF
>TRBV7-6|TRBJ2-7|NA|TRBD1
TGTGCCAGCAGCTTAGAGAGAAGGGACAGGGGGCCATTCCTTCTCACCTACGAGCAGTACTTC
CASSLERRDRGPFLLTYEQYF
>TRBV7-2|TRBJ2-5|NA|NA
TGTGCCAGCACCAATCGGGGGCCCAGTGAGACCCAGTACTTC
CASTNRGPSETQYF
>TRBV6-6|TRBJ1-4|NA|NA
TGTGCCAGCAGTTACACAGGGCTAGCTAATGAAAAACTGTTTTTT
CASSYTGLANEKLFF
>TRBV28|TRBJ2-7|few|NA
TGTGCCAGCAGTCAACAGCTTGGTGGTAAGGCCCTAGTCTTC
CASSQQLGGKALVF
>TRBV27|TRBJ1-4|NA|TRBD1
TGTGCCAGCAGTTGGGGGACAGGGGCCGAAAAACTGTTTTTT
CASSWGTGAEKLFF
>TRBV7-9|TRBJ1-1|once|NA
TGTGCCAGCAGCGCGGGGGGGAACACTGAAGCTTTCTTT
CASSAGGNTEAFF
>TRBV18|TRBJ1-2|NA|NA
TGTGCCAGCTCACCATTTTCCGCAGCTAACTATGGCTACACCTTC
CASSPFSAANYGYTF
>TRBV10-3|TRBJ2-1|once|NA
TGTGCCATCAGTTCTCCGGAAAGGCGGGAAAATGAGCAGTTCTTC
CAISSPERRENEQFF
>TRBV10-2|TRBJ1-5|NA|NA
TGCGCCAGCAGTGAGTCGGGGGGGGGAAGCAATCAGCCCCAGCATTTT
CASSESGGGSNQPQHF
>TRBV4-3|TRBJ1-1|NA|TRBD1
TGCGCCAGCAGCTCAAACGCCCAGGGGGTCAGGGACACTGAAGCTTTCTTT
CASSSNAQGVRDTEAFF
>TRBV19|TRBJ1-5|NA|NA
TGTGCCAGCGCCATGCCGGGATTGAGTCAGCCCCAGCATTTT
CASAMPGLSQPQHF
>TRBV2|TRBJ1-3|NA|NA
TGTGCCAGCAGTGAAGCGCTGGTCTCTGGAAACACCATATATTTT
CASSEALVSGNTIYF
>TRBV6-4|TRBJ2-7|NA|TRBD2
TGTGCCAGCACCCTCCCAGGACTAGCGGGCACCGTTCGAGAGCAGTACTTC
CASTLPGLAGTVREQYF
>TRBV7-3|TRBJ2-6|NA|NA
TGTGCCAGCAGCTTATTTAGCTCTGGGGCCAACGTCCTGACTTTC
CASSLFSSGANVLTF
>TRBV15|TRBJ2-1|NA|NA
TGTGCCACCAATGGAGGGGGGTACAATGAGCAGTTCTTC
CATNGGGYNEQFF
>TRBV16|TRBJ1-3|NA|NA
TGTGCCAGCAGCCAATCCGGGGAAACCATATATTTT
CASSQSGETIYF
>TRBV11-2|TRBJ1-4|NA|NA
TGTGCCAGCAGCCCGCACAGGGAACATGAAAAACTGTTTTTT
CASSPHREHEKLFF
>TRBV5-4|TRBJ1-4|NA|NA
TGTGCCAGCAGCTCCCAAACAGGGCCCCCTAATGAAAAACTGTTTTTT
CASSSQTGPPNEKLFF
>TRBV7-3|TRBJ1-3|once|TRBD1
TGTGCCAGCAGCTCTGAAAGGGGGCCGGACAGAAACACCATATATTTT
CASSSERGPDRNTIYF
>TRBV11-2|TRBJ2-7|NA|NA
TGTGCCAGCAGCTTAGTCGAGGGAGTCTCCTACGAGCAGTACTTC
CASSLVEGVSYEQYF
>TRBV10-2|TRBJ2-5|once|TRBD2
TGCGCCAGCAGTGTCGGACTAGCGGGAGGCGGCACCCAGTACTTC
CASSVGLAGGGTQYF
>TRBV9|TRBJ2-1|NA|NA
TGTGCCAGCAGCCCCCCCAATTGGTCTGAGCAGTTCTTC
CASSPPNWSEQFF
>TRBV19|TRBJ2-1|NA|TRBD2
TGTGCCAGTAGTATTGCTAGCGGGGATTACAATGAGCAGTTCTTC
CASSIASGDYNEQFF
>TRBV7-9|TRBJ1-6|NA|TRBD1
TGTGCCAGCAGCGCAGGACAGGGGGCTCGTCTGGGGAATTCACCCCTCCACTTT
CASSAGQGARLGNSPLHF
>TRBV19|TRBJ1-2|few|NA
TGTGCCAGTGTCCCCGAGGAGGGGTTTGGCTACACCTTC
CASVPEEGFGYTF
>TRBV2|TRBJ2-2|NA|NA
TGTGCCAGCAGGGGACAGAACACCGGGGAGCTGTTTTTT
CASRGQNTGELFF
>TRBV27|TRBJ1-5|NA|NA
TGTGCCAGCAGTCGACAGGATAATCAGCCCCAGCATTTT
CASSRQDNQPQHF
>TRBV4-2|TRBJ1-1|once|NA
TGTGCCAGCAGCCAAGAAATCGGCTCTTGGAACACTGAAGCTTTCTTT
CASSQEIGSWNTEAFF
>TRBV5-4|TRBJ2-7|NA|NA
TGTGCCAGCAGCTTGGGGGTCTCTCAGTACGAGCAGTACTTC
CASSLGVSQYEQYF
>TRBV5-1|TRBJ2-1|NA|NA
TGCGCCAGCAGCCTAACAGGGTTTAGCTCCTACAATGAGCAGTTCTTC
CASSLTGFSSYNEQFF
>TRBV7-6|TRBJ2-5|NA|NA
TGTGCCAGCAGCTTTAGGGGGGAGACCCAGTACTTC
CASSFRGETQYF
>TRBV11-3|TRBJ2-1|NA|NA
TGTGCCAGCAGCTTAGGAGTCTCTGAGCAGTTCTTC
CASSLGVSEQFF
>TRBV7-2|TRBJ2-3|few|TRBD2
TGTGCCAGCAGCTTATTTGGGACTAGCGCCACAGATACGCAGTATTTT
CASSLFGTSATDTQYF
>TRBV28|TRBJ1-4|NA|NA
TGTGCCAGCGCATCGTCGGGCTTGAATGAAAAACTGTTTTTT
CASASSGLNEKLFF
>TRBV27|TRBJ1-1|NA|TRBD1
TGTGCCAGCAGTGGGGACAGCACCATGAACACTGAAGCTTTCTTT
CASSGDSTMNTEAFF
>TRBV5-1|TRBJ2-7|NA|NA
TGCGCCAGCAGCTCCCGGGCAGGCAGCTCCTACGAGCAGTACTTC
CASSSRAGSSYEQYF
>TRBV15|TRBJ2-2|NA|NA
TGTGCCACCAGCCTTCCGCGGAGGAACACCGGGGAGCTGTTTTTT
CATSLPRRNTGELFF
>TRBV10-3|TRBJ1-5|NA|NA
TGTGCCATCAGTGAGTCTGGTCTGGCCAATCAGCCCCAGCATTTT
CAISESGLANQPQHF
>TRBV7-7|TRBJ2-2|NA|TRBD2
TGTGCTAGCAGCTTAGATGGGGGGGACACCGGGGAGCTGTTTTTT
CASSLDGGDTGELFF